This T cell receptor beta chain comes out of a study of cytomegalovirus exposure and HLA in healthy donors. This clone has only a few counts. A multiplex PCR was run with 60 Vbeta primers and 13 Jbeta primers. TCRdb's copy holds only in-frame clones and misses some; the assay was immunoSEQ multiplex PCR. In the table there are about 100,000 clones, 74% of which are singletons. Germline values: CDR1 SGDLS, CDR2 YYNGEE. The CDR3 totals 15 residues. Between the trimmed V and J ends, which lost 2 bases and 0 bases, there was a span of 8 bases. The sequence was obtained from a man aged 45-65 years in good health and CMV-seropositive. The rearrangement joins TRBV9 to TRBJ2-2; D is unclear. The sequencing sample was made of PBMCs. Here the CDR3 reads CASSVQRSNTGELFF. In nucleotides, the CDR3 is TGTGCCAGCAGCGTCCAACGGTCGAACACCGGGGAGCTGTTTTTT.